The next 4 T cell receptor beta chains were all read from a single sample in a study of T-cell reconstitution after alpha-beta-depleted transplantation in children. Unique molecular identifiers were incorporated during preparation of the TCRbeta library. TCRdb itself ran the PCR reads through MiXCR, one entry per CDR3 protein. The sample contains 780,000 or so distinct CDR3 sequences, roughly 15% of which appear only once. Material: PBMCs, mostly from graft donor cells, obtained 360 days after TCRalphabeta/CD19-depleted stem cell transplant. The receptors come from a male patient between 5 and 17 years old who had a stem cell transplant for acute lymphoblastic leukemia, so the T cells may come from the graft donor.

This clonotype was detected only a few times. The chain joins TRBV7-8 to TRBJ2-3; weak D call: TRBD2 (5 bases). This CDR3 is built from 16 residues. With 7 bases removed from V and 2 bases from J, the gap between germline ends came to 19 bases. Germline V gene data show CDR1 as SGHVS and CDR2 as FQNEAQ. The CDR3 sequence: CASTRAESRFTDTQYF. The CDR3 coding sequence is TGTGCCAGCACCAGAGCGGAAAGCCGGTTCACAGATACGCAGTATTTT.

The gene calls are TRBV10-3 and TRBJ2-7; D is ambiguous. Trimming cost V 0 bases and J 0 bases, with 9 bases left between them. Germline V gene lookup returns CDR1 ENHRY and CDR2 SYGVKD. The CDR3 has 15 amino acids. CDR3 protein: CAISESQVSSYEQYF. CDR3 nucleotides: TGTGCCATCAGTGAGTCGCAGGTTAGCTCCTACGAGCAGTACTTC.

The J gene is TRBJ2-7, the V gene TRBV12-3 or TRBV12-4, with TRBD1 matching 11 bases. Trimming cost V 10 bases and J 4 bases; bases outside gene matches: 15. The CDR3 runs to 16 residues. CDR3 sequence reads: CANPQASRDRGYEQYF. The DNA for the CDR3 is TGTGCCAATCCCCAGGCCTCCCGGGACAGGGGGTACGAGCAGTACTTC.

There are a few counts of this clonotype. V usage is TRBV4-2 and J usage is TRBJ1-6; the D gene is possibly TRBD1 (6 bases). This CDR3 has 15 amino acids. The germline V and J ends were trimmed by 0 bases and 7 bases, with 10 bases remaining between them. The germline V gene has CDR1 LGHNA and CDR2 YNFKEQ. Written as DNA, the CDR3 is TGTGCCAGCAGCCAAGAAGACAGGACGAATTCACCCCTCCACTTT. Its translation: CASSQEDRTNSPLHF.